These 21 T cell receptor beta chains originate from one sample sequenced in a study of PD-L1 blockade in urothelial cancer. TCRdb's copy holds only in-frame clones and misses some; the assay was immunoSEQ multiplex PCR. The data show some 97,000 clones, approximately 90% seen once. This material consisted of PBMCs, taken around atezolizumab (anti-PD-L1) treatment. These receptors were collected from a woman aged 80 or over with urothelial cancer.

This clone was detected once. This chain links TRBV19 with TRBJ2-1; tentatively, D is TRBD2 (5 bases). The CDR3 has 16 amino acids. Germline V gene data show CDR1 as LNHDA and CDR2 as SQIVND (reference sequence). The V end was cut by 5 bases, the J end by 6 bases, with 20 bases between. The CDR3 is CASSARAVAGGNEQFF. The CDR3 DNA follows: TGTGCCAGTAGTGCCCGGGCCGTGGCGGGTGGCAATGAGCAGTTCTTC.

This chain uses TRBV28 with TRBJ2-7, with TRBD2 matching over 7 bases. The CDR3 is 15 amino acids. Germline V lookup: CDR1 MDHEN, CDR2 SYDVKM. V shed 3 bases and J 0 bases; nucleotides not matched to a gene: 5. The CDR3 loop reads CASSLSGMSSYEQYF. CDR3 nucleotides: TGTGCCAGCAGTTTGAGCGGGATGAGCTCCTACGAGCAGTACTTC.

This rearrangement joins TRBV11-3 to TRBJ1-1; D unclear. The CDR3 loop spans 15 amino acids. V was pared by 2 bases and J by 1 base, with 11 bases between. CDR1 and CDR2 (germline): SGHNT, YENEEA. The CDR3: CASSLTPLRNTEAFF. CDR3 DNA: TGTGCCAGCAGCTTAACTCCACTCCGGAACACTGAAGCTTTCTTT.

This rearrangement joins TRBV11-3 to TRBJ2-1, with TRBD2 identical over 11 bases. V was pared by 5 bases and J by 3 bases, with 9 bases of the junction left unmatched. The CDR3 has 17 amino acids. CDR1 SGHNT and CDR2 YENEEA come from the germline V gene. CDR3 nucleotide sequence: TGTGCCAGCAGCCCCGGGGACGGGACTAGCGGCTACAATGAGCAGTTCTTC. Its translation: CASSPGDGTSGYNEQFF.

Regarding this clone: Germline is not matched at one junction end, which may reflect a read error. This chain joins TRBV28 and TRBJ2-7, with TRBD1 matching over 8 bases. The CDR3 extends over 15 amino acids. Germline CDR1 reads MDHEN; CDR2 reads SYDVKM. The CDR3 nucleotides read TGTGCCAGCAGTCTATGGACAGGGTTTAACTACGAGCAGTACTTC. It yields the protein CASSLWTGFNYEQYF.

The V and J genes are TRBV5-1 and TRBJ2-7; D is perhaps TRBD1 (6 bases). Germline V gene sequence: CDR1 SGHRS, CDR2 YFSETQ. With 3 bases removed from V and 9 bases from J, the gap between germline ends came to 10 bases. The CDR3 has 11 amino acids. The CDR3 DNA reads as TGCGCCAGCAGCTCTGGGGGCGGGCAGTACTTC. This codes for CASSSGGGQYF.

The CDR3 bases are TGCAGCCTGCGGGTAGCCTACAATGAGCAGTTCTTC. It is translated as CSLRVAYNEQFF. The rearrangement links TRBV29-1 to TRBJ2-1; D is possibly TRBD2 (5 bases). Looked up from germline, CDR1 is SQVTM and CDR2 is ANQGSEA. CDR3 length: 12 amino acids. V was trimmed by 8 bases and J by 2 bases, leaving 10 bases between them.

This clone was recorded once. This chain uses TRBV6-1 with TRBJ2-7; TRBD2 might be the D (6 bases). Trimming took 2 bases from V and 7 from J, leaving 15 bases between them. This CDR3 has 14 amino acids. Germline V gene data show CDR1 as MNHNS and CDR2 as SASEGT. CDR3 region: CASSEWDWGGEQYF. CDR3 nucleotide sequence: TGTGCCAGCAGTGAATGGGACTGGGGTGGGGAGCAGTACTTC.

V and J are TRBV19 and TRBJ2-1; 7 bases line up with TRBD2. The germline V gene encodes CDR1 LNHDA and CDR2 SQIVND (reference sequence). V gave up 3 bases and J gave up 2 bases; unmatched junction bases: 10. CDR3 length: 17 residues. The CDR3 DNA reads as TGTGCCAGTAGTATCGGCGGGGCGGGAGCTGCCTACAATGAGCAGTTCTTC. Encoded protein: CASSIGGAGAAYNEQFF.

The chain is built from TRBV5-1 and TRBJ2-7, with TRBD2 identical over 7 bases. With V trimmed by 7 bases and J by 2 bases, 15 bases remained unmatched. This CDR3 contains 16 residues. Per germline, CDR1 SGHRS and CDR2 YFSETQ. For the CDR3, the DNA is TGCGCCAGCTCGGGGGGACTAAGGACTACTACCTACGAGCAGTACTTC. Residues: CASSGGLRTTTYEQYF.

V is TRBV7-3 and J is TRBJ1-1; D gene unclear. The germline V and J ends were trimmed by 5 bases and 0 bases, with 10 bases remaining between them. From germline, CDR1 is SGHTA and CDR2 FQGTGA. The CDR3 length is 14 residues. The CDR3 coding sequence is TGTGCCAGCAGCCCGGAGGGTGTGAACACTGAAGCTTTCTTT. As protein: CASSPEGVNTEAFF.

This clone has only a few counts. This chain links TRBV6-5 with TRBJ1-1; TRBD1 is a possible D gene (5 bases). CDR3 length: 15 amino acids. The V gene's germline CDR1 is MNHEY and CDR2 SVGAGI. V lost 5 bases to trimming and J lost 4 bases, with 17 bases between them. CDR3 sequence (DNA): TGTGCCAGCAGTCCCCGTGGGGTCCAGGGCACTGAAGCTTTCTTT. Amino acid sequence: CASSPRGVQGTEAFF.

In this sample, this clone turned up once. The CDR3 bases are TGTGCCAGCAGCGCCATGACAGGGCTCTCCACCGGGGAGCTGTTTTTT. It yields the protein CASSAMTGLSTGELFF. The J gene is TRBJ2-2, the V gene TRBV9; 7 bases line up with TRBD1. Germline lookup yields CDR1 SGDLS and CDR2 YYNGEE. J gave up 4 bases and V 3 bases, and 9 bases lay outside the gene matches. The length of the CDR3 is 16 residues.

In DNA form, the CDR3 reads TGTGCCAGCCGGAGGGGGAACACTGAAGCTTTCTTT. It codes for CASRRGNTEAFF. The chain employs TRBV2 and TRBJ1-1; TRBD1 might be the D (5 bases). CDR1 and CDR2 (germline): SNHLY, FYNNEI. The CDR3 is 12 amino acids. Deletions cut 8 bases from V and 1 base from J, with 8 bases between.

This clone appeared a single time. V gene TRBV30 combines with J gene TRBJ1-2, with 7 bases lining up with TRBD1. The CDR3 has 14 residues. J gave up 4 bases and V 5 bases, and 10 bases lay outside the gene matches. Germline values: CDR1 GTSNPN, CDR2 SVGIG (reference sequence). The CDR3 coding sequence is TGTGCCTGGGGTTGGGGAACAGGGGCCTATGGCTACACCTTC. It encodes CAWGWGTGAYGYTF.

The chain recombines TRBV29-1 with TRBJ2-3, with D possibly matching TRBD1 (6 bases). CDR1 is SQVTM and CDR2 is ANQGSEA in the germline V gene. This CDR3 has 13 residues. V lost 4 bases, J lost 5 bases, and 13 bases lay in between. CDR3 protein: CSVATGGGDTQYF. CDR3 in DNA: TGCAGCGTTGCGACAGGAGGAGGAGATACGCAGTATTTT.

The rearrangement joins TRBV4-1 to TRBJ2-3; 9 bases line up with TRBD2. The germline CDR1 and CDR2 sequences are MGHRA and YSYEKL. The CDR3 contains 20 residues. V shed 0 bases, J shed 3 bases, and the junction held 16 bases outside the gene matches. CDR3 bases: TGCGCCAGCAGCCAAGATCCCCCCGCTACAGCGGGAGGTCGGACAGATACGCAGTATTTT. This translates into CASSQDPPATAGGRTDTQYF.

This clone was counted a few times. The chain is built from TRBV7-2 and TRBJ2-7; TRBD1 might be the D (5 bases). V was cut by 5 bases and J by 3 bases, with 11 bases left in between. Germline loops: CDR1 SGHTA, CDR2 FQGNSA. The CDR3 extends over 13 amino acids. CDR3 nucleotides: TGTGCCAGCAGCCCAAACCAGGGCTACGAGCAGTACTTC. The encoded protein is CASSPNQGYEQYF.

CDR3 nucleotide sequence: TGTGCCAGCAGCCCCGTGACTAGCGGGATAACAGAGACCCAGTACTTC. It specifies CASSPVTSGITETQYF. The chain carries TRBV11-1 and TRBJ2-5; 11 nucleotides agree with TRBD2. The junction had 9 bases not matched to a gene; V was cut back by 5 bases and J by 4 bases. This CDR3 comprises 16 residues. Germline loops: CDR1 SGHAT, CDR2 FQDESV (reference sequence). The entire variable domain, with the rest obtained from reference TRBV11-1 and TRBJ2-5, is as follows: EAEVAQSPRYKITEKSQAVAFWCDPISGHATLYWYRQILGQGPELLVQFQDESVVDDSQLPKDRFSAERLKGVDSTLKIQPAELGDSAMYLCASSPVTSGITETQYFGPGTRLLVL.

The V and J genes are TRBV9 and TRBJ2-5, with TRBD1 as a possible D gene (5 bases). The CDR3 totals 15 residues. Germline values: CDR1 SGDLS, CDR2 YYNGEE. Trimming shortened V by 4 bases and J by 1 base, and 14 bases separated the two germline ends. This CDR3 is CASSPGPTAQETQYF. The CDR3 DNA is TGTGCCAGCAGCCCCGGCCCGACAGCCCAAGAGACCCAGTACTTC.

This clone was detected a few times. DNA of the CDR3: TGTGCCAGCAGCCCCACCGCGGACTCGGAGCAGTACTTC. Protein: CASSPTADSEQYF. V usage is TRBV7-2 and J usage is TRBJ2-7; D might be TRBD2 (5 bases). The CDR3 contains 13 residues. Germline loops: CDR1 SGHTA, CDR2 FQGNSA. Trimming took off 5 bases at V and 7 bases at J, with 15 bases between the two ends.